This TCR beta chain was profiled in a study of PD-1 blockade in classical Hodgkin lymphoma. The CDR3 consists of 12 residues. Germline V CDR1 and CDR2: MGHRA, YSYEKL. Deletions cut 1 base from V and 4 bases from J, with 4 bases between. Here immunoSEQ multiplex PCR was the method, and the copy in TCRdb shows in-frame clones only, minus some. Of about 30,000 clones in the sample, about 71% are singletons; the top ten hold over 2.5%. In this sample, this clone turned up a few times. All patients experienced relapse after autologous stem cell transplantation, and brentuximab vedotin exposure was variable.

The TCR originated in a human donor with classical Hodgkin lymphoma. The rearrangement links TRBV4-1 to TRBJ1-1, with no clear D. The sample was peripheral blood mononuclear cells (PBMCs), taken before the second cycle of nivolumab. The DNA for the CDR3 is TGCGCCAGCAGCCAAGTTAGCACTGAAGCTTTCTTT. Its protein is CASSQVSTEAFF.